These 15 T cell receptor beta chains share one sample of origin, sequenced in a study of cytotoxic CD8 clonotypes in ibrutinib-treated CLL. This table comes from immunoSEQ multiplex PCR, and its TCRdb copy is limited to in-frame clones, with some not included. The sample consists of about 200,000 clones, approximately 79% of them appearing once. The input for sequencing was PBMCs, taken after 12 months of ibrutinib treatment. Receptor source: a human donor with chronic lymphocytic leukemia.

The rearrangement links TRBV28 to TRBJ2-3, with 10 bases fitting TRBD1. The V and J ends lost 6 bases and 4 bases, in that order; junction bases with no gene match: 10. The CDR3 totals 16 residues. Germline CDR1 MDHEN, CDR2 SYDVKM. The CDR3 region has the DNA TGTGCCAGCAGCGTGTACGGGACAGGGGACGCAGATACGCAGTATTTT. This encodes CASSVYGTGDADTQYF.

The V gene is TRBV4-1, the J gene TRBJ1-2, with D hard to call. The CDR3 is 12 residues long. Per germline, CDR1 MGHRA and CDR2 YSYEKL. Trimming removed 4 bases from V and 8 bases from J, with 11 bases in between. CDR3 sequence: CASSLEGHGYTF. In DNA form, the CDR3 reads TGCGCCAGCAGCCTAGAGGGTCACGGCTACACCTTC.

The chain recombines TRBV13 with TRBJ2-7; TRBD1 agrees at 8 bases. The V gene's germline CDR1 is PRHDT and CDR2 FYEKMQ (reference sequence). With 1 base clipped from V and 6 bases from J, the junction kept 2 bases outside the gene matches. The CDR3 runs to 13 residues. CDR3 nucleotide sequence: TGTGCCAGCAGCTTAGTTGGACAGGGCGAGCAGTACTTC. It encodes CASSLVGQGEQYF.

The V and J genes are TRBV28 and TRBJ2-7; D possibly uses TRBD1 or TRBD2 (5 bases each). The CDR3 has 13 residues. Germline assignment: CDR1 MDHEN and CDR2 SYDVKM. Trimming stripped 6 bases from V and 1 base from J, with 10 bases between. CDR3 bases: TGTGCCAGCAGCCTAGGGACGTCCTACGAGCAGTACTTC. It specifies CASSLGTSYEQYF.

The chain uses TRBV10-3 and TRBJ1-2, with 7 bases that match TRBD1. The CDR3 length is 15 residues. The germline V gene has CDR1 ENHRY and CDR2 SYGVKD. The ends lost 2 bases at V and 2 bases at J; junction bases unmatched: 5. CDR3 DNA sequence: TGTGCCATCAGTGAGGGGTGGGGACAGAACTATGGCTACACCTTC. Translation: CAISEGWGQNYGYTF.

V gene TRBV27 combines with J gene TRBJ1-2; 8 bases align to TRBD1. CDR3 size: 15 residues. J lost 4 bases, V lost 5 bases, and 9 bases had no gene match. Per the germline V gene, CDR1 is MNHEY and CDR2 is SMNVEV (reference sequence). This CDR3 reads CASSPGTTGVYGYTF. CDR3 in DNA: TGTGCCAGCAGTCCTGGGACGACAGGGGTCTATGGCTACACCTTC.

V gene TRBV5-1 combines with J gene TRBJ2-5, with TRBD1 matching over 7 bases. CDR3 length equals 16 residues. V lost 1 base, J lost 4 bases, and 10 bases stayed unmatched. Germline V gives CDR1 SGHRS, CDR2 YFSETQ. In DNA, the CDR3 is TGCGCCAGCAGCTTGAGACAGGGCAGGGTCCCAGAGACCCAGTACTTC. Its translation is CASSLRQGRVPETQYF.

The gene calls are TRBV5-6 and TRBJ2-2, with 12 bases lining up with TRBD1. CDR1 and CDR2 (germline): SGHDT, YYEEEE. J was trimmed by 6 bases and V by 4 bases; bases with no gene match: 10. The CDR3 runs to 17 residues. CDR3 in DNA: TGTGCCAGCAGCGACGTCTCCGGGACAGGGGGCCCCGGGGAGCTGTTTTTT. It codes for CASSDVSGTGGPGELFF.

This chain uses TRBV7-3 with TRBJ2-2; 10 bases are a match to TRBD2. The V gene's germline CDR1 is SGHTA and CDR2 FQGTGA. The length of the CDR3 is 16 residues. V was clipped by 1 base and J by 6 bases; unmatched bases: 5. For the CDR3, the DNA is TGTGCCAGCAGCTTAAAGGCTAGCGGGAGATCCGGGGAGCTGTTTTTT. This encodes CASSLKASGRSGELFF.

The rearrangement joins TRBV7-9 to TRBJ2-7, with D unclear. Germline V gene lookup returns CDR1 SEHNR and CDR2 FQNEAQ (reference sequence). The CDR3 spans 13 residues. The V and J ends lost 2 bases and 7 bases respectively, with 12 bases between them. CDR3 DNA sequence: TGTGCCAGCAGCTTATATGAGGAGAAGGAGCAGTACTTC. It translates to CASSLYEEKEQYF.

The chain employs TRBV11-2 and TRBJ2-5; D is unresolved. Germline V lookup: CDR1 SGHAT, CDR2 FQNNGV. The CDR3 sequence is 11 residues long. V lost 5 bases to trimming and J lost 2 bases, with 3 bases between them. DNA for the CDR3: TGTGCCAGCAGCCATCAAGAGACCCAGTACTTC. Its protein product is CASSHQETQYF.

J is TRBJ2-3 and V is TRBV27; 13 positions match TRBD2. This CDR3 has 17 residues. Per the germline V gene, CDR1 is MNHEY and CDR2 is SMNVEV (reference sequence). The ends lost 5 bases at V and 1 base at J; junction bases unmatched: 6. This chain's CDR3 is CASSPGLAGIGTDTQYF. CDR3 nucleotides: TGTGCCAGCAGTCCGGGACTAGCGGGAATCGGCACAGATACGCAGTATTTT.

The J gene is TRBJ2-1, the V gene TRBV10-3, with D possibly being TRBD1 or TRBD2 (5 bases each). CDR1 ENHRY and CDR2 SYGVKD come from the germline V gene. Trimming pared 3 bases from V and 5 bases from J, leaving 17 bases between. The CDR3 has 16 amino acids. The CDR3 here is CAISEVVGARNNEQFF. CDR3 in DNA: TGTGCCATCAGTGAAGTAGTCGGGGCCCGAAACAATGAGCAGTTCTTC.

This clone appeared a few times. CDR3 DNA: TGTGCCAGTAGTATCGGAGGGTTGCCTGGGGCCAACGTCCTGACTTTC. Translated: CASSIGGLPGANVLTF. The V call is TRBV19, the J call TRBJ2-6; a possible D gene is TRBD2 (6 bases). The CDR3 consists of 16 residues. The V gene's germline CDR1 is LNHDA and CDR2 SQIVND (reference sequence). Trimming stripped 3 bases from V and 2 bases from J, with 11 bases between.

The J gene is TRBJ2-3, the V gene TRBV4-1; D call uncertain. Looked up from germline, CDR1 is MGHRA and CDR2 is YSYEKL. The V end was cut by 2 bases, the J end by 7 bases, with 7 bases between. The CDR3 spans 12 residues. CDR3 bases: TGCGCCAGCAGCCAACTGGGTAATACGCAGTATTTT. Its protein is CASSQLGNTQYF.